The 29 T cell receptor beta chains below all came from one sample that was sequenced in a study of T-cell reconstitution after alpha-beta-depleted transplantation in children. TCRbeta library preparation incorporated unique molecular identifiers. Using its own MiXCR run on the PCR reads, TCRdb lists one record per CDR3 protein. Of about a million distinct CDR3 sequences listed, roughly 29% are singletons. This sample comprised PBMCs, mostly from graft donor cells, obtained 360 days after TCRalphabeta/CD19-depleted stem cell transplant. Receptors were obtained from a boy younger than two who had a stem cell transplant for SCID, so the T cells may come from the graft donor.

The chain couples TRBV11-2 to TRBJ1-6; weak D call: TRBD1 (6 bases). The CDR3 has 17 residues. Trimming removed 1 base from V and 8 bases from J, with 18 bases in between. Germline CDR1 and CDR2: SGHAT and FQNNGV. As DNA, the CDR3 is TGTGCCAGCAGCTTAGTTCGCCTTGGGGGCTTTGATTCACCCCTCCACTTT. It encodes CASSLVRLGGFDSPLHF.

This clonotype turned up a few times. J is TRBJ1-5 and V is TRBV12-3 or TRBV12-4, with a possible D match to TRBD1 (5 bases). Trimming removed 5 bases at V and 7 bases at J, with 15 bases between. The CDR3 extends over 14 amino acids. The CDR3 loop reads CASSRRDLGQPQHF. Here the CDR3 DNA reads TGTGCCAGCAGTAGGAGGGACCTCGGGCAGCCCCAGCATTTT.

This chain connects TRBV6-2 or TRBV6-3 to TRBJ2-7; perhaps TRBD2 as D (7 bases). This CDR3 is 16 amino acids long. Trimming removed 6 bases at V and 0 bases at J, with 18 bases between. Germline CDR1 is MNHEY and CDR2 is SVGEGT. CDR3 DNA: TGTGCCAGCAGCAGCCGAGGGGGGGGAAACTCCTACGAGCAGTACTTC. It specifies CASSSRGGGNSYEQYF.

In DNA form, the CDR3 reads TGTGCCAGCAGCCCTGACAGGTTCTATAATTCACCCCTCCACTTT. It yields the protein CASSPDRFYNSPLHF. This sequence joins TRBV12-3 or TRBV12-4 and TRBJ1-6; D possibly corresponds to TRBD1 (6 bases). CDR3 size: 15 residues. V was clipped by 6 bases and J by 3 bases, with 12 bases between them.

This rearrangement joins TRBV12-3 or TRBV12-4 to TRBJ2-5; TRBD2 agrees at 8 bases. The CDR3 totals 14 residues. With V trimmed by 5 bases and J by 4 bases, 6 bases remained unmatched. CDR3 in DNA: TGTGCCAGCAGTAGACCGGGACTAGGAGAGACCCAGTACTTC. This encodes CASSRPGLGETQYF.

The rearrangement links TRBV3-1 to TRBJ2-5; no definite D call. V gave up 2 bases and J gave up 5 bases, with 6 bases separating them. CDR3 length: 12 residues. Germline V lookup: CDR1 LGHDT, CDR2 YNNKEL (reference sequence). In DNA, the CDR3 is TGTGCCAGCAGCCAATCCTTGGAGACCCAGTACTTC. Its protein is CASSQSLETQYF.

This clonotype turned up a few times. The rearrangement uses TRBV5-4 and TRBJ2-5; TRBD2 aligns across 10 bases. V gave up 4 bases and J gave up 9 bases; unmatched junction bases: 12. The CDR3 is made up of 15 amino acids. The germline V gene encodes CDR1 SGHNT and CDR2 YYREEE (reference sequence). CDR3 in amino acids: CASSEGSGTSVPQYF. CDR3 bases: TGTGCCAGCAGCGAAGGATCCGGGACTAGCGTCCCCCAGTACTTC.

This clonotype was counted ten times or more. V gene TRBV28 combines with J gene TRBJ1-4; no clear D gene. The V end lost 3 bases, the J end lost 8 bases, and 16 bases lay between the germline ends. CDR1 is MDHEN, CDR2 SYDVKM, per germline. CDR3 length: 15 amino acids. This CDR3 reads CASSLNRRVGEKLFF. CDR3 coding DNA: TGTGCCAGCAGTTTGAACCGGAGGGTTGGAGAAAAACTGTTTTTT.

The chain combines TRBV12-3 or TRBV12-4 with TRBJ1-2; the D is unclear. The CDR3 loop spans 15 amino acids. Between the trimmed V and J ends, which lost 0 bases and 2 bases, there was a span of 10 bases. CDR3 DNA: TGTGCCAGCAGTTTAGCTTCGGACGGGAACTATGGCTACACCTTC. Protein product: CASSLASDGNYGYTF.

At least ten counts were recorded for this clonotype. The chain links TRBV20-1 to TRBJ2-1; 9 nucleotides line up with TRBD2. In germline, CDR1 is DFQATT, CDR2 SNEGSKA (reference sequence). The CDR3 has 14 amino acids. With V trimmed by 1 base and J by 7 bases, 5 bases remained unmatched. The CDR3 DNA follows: TGCAGTGCTAGAGTGCGTCTAGCGGGGAATGAGCAGTTCTTC. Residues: CSARVRLAGNEQFF.

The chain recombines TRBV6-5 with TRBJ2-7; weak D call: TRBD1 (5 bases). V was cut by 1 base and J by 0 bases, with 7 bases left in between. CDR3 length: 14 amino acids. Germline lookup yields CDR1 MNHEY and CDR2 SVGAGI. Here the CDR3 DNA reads TGTGCCAGCAGTTACTTTGACAGCTCCTACGAGCAGTACTTC. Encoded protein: CASSYFDSSYEQYF.

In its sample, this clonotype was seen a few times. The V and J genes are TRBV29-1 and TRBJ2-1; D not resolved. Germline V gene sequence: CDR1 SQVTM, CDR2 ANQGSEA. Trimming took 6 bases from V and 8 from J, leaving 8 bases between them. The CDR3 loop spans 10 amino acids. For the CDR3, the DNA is TGCAGCGTCCGAGTTTATGAGCAGTTCTTC. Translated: CSVRVYEQFF.

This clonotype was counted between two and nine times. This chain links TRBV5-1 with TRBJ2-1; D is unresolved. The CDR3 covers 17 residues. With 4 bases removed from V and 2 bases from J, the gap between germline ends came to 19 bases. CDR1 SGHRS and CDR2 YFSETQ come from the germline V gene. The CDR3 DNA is TGCGCCAGCAGCATAAACCCTGGTTTCAGCGCCTACAATGAGCAGTTCTTC. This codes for CASSINPGFSAYNEQFF.

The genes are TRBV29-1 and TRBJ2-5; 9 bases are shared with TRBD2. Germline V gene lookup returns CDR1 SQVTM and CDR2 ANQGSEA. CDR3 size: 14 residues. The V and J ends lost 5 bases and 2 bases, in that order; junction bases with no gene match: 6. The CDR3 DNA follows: TGCAGCGTTTCGAGCGGGGGGCTTCAAGAGACCCAGTACTTC. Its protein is CSVSSGGLQETQYF.

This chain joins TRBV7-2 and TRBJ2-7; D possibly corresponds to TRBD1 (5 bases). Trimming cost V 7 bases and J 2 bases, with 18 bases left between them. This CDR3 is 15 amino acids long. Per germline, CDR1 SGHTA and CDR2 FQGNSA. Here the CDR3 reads CASTTEEGATYEQYF. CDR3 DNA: TGTGCCAGCACCACCGAGGAAGGGGCGACCTACGAGCAGTACTTC.

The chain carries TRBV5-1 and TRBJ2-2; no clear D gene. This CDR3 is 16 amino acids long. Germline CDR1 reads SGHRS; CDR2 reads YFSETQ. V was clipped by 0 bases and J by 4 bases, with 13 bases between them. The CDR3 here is CASSLVGKAGTGELFF. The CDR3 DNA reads TGCGCCAGCAGCTTGGTAGGGAAGGCAGGCACCGGGGAGCTGTTTTTT.

As DNA, the CDR3 is TGTGCCAGCAGCGCGACGTGGGGGCTCGAGCAGTACTTC. Translated: CASSATWGLEQYF. The J gene is TRBJ2-7, the V gene TRBV5-6; TRBD1 is a possible D gene (6 bases). Germline lookup yields CDR1 SGHDT and CDR2 YYEEEE. The V end lost 4 bases, the J end lost 6 bases, and 14 bases lay between the germline ends. The CDR3 runs 13 residues.

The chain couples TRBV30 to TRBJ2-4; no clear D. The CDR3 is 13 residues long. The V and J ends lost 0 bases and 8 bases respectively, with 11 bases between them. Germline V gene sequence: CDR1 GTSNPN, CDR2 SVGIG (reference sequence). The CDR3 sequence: CAWSVRPKDIQYF. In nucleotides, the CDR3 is TGTGCCTGGAGTGTGAGGCCTAAGGACATTCAGTACTTC.

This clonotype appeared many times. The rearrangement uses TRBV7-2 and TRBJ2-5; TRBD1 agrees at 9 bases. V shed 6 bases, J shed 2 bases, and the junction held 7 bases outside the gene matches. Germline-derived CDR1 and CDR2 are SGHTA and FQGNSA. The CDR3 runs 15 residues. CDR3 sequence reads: CASSLDRGGQETQYF. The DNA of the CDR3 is TGTGCCAGCAGTTTGGACAGGGGAGGACAAGAGACCCAGTACTTC.

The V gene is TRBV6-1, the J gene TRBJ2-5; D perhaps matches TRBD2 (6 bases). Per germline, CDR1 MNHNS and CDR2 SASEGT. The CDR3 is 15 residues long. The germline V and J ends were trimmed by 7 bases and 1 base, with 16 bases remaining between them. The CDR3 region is CASTKRAGSQETQYF. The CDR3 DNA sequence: TGTGCCAGCACCAAAAGAGCCGGGAGCCAAGAGACCCAGTACTTC.

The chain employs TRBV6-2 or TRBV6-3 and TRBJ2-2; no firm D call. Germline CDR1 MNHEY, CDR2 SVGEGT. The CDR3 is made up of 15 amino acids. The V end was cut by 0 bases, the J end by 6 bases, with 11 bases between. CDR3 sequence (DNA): TGTGCCAGCAGTTACTCGATTCCGTCACCCGGGGAGCTGTTTTTT. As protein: CASSYSIPSPGELFF.

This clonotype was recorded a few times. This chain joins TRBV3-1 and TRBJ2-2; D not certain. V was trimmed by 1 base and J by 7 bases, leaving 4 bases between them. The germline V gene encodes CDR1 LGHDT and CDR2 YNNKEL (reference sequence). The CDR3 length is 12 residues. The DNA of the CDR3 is TGTGCCAGCAGCCAAGTGGTCGGGGAGCTGTTTTTT. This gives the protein CASSQVVGELFF.

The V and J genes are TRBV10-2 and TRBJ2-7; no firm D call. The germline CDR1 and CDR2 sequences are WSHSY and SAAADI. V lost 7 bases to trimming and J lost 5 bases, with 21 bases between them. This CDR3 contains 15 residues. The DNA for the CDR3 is TGCGCCAGCAAGAAAGTTGGCAACCCAAGAGACGAGCAGTACTTC. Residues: CASKKVGNPRDEQYF.

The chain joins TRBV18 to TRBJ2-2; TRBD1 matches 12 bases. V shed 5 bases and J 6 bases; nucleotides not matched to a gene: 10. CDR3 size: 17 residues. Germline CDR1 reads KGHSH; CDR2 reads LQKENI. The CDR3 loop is CASSAGTGGIDAGELFF. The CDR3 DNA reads TGTGCCAGCTCAGCCGGGACAGGGGGCATAGACGCCGGGGAGCTGTTTTTT.

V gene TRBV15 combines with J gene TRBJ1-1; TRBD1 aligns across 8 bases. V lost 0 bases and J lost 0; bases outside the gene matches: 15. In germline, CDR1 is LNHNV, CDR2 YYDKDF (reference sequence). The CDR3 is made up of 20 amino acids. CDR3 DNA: TGTGCCACCAGCAGAGATGGGATCTGGACAGGGCCTAATATGAACACTGAAGCTTTCTTT. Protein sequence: CATSRDGIWTGPNMNTEAFF. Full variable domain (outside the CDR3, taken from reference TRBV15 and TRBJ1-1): DAMVIQNPRYQVTQFGKPVTLSCSQTLNHNVMYWYQQKSSQAPKLLFHYYDKDFNNEADTPDNFQSRRPNTSFCFLDIRSPGLGDTAMYLCATSRDGIWTGPNMNTEAFFGQGTRLTVV.

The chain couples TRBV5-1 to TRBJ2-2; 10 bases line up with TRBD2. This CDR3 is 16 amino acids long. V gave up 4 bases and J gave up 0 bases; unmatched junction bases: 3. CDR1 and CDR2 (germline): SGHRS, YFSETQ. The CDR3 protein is CASSRTSGANTGELFF. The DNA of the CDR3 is TGCGCCAGCAGCCGGACTAGCGGAGCGAACACCGGGGAGCTGTTTTTT.

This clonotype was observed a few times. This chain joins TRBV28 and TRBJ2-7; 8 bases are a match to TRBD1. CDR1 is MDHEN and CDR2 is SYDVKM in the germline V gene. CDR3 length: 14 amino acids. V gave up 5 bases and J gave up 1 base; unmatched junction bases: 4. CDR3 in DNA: TGTGCCAGCAGTCAACAGGGGGGATCCTACGAGCAGTACTTC. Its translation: CASSQQGGSYEQYF.

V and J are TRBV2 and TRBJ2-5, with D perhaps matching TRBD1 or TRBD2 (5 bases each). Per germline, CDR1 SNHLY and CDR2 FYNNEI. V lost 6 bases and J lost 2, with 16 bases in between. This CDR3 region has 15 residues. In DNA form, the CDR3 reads TGTGCCAGCAGCCGGGACGGCATAACGCAAGAGACCCAGTACTTC. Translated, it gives CASSRDGITQETQYF.

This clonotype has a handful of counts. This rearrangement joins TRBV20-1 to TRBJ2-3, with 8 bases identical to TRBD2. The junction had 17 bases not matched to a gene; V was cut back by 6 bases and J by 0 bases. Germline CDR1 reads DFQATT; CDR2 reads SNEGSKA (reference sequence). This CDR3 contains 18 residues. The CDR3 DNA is TGCAGTGCCCGAGGGGCTAGCGGGCCCCCGCGAAGCACAGATACGCAGTATTTT. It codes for CSARGASGPPRSTDTQYF.